The 29 T cell receptor beta chains below were found in one sample sequenced in a study of blood T cells in healthy people across ages. Next came a second PCR, run for roughly 6 to 11 cycles, which used a sample-barcoded 5' primer along with a J-beta primer mix. Each CDR3 protein gets one entry after TCRdb re-called the 5' RACE reads with MiXCR. The sample has 650,000 to 700,000 distinct CDR3 sequences; roughly 32% are singletons. The sample consisted of blood. These receptor sequences come from a woman older than 75 in good health.

Ten or more counts support this clonotype. The genes are TRBV20-1 and TRBJ2-5; the match to TRBD2 covers 8 bases. This CDR3 has 14 residues. The germline V gene encodes CDR1 DFQATT and CDR2 SNEGSKA (reference sequence). V shed 6 bases, J shed 3 bases, and the junction held 9 bases outside the gene matches. As DNA, the CDR3 is TGCAGTGCAGTGGGGGGGACTAGTGAAGAGACCCAGTACTTC. Protein product: CSAVGGTSEETQYF.

The chain has TRBV11-2 and TRBJ1-1; tentative D call: TRBD1 (5 bases). The germline CDR1 and CDR2 sequences are SGHAT and FQNNGV. Trimming shortened V by 0 bases and J by 10 bases, and 9 bases separated the two germline ends. The CDR3 length is 12 residues. CDR3 region: CASSLEGDLAFF. The CDR3 nucleotides read TGTGCCAGCAGCTTAGAGGGGGACTTAGCTTTCTTT.

The gene calls are TRBV3-1 and TRBJ2-7; 12 nucleotides match TRBD2. CDR3 length equals 16 residues. Germline V lookup: CDR1 LGHDT, CDR2 YNNKEL (reference sequence). V lost 0 bases and J lost 1; bases outside the gene matches: 1. The chain's CDR3 is CASSQDGTSGSYEQYF. CDR3 DNA: TGTGCCAGCAGCCAAGACGGGACTAGCGGGTCCTACGAGCAGTACTTC.

This clonotype was seen ten or more times. V gene TRBV29-1 combines with J gene TRBJ1-2; 7 bases align to TRBD1. J gave up 3 bases and V 5 bases, and 9 bases lay outside the gene matches. The CDR3 extends over 14 amino acids. Germline-derived CDR1 and CDR2 are SQVTM and ANQGSEA. CDR3 amino acids: CSVFPAGGDYGYTF. The CDR3 nucleotides read TGCAGCGTTTTTCCGGCAGGGGGGGACTATGGCTACACCTTC.

This clonotype was counted ten times or more. The CDR3 loop reads CASSFLAGGHRSEQFF. DNA of the CDR3: TGTGCCAGCAGCTTTCTGGCGGGGGGGCATCGGAGTGAGCAGTTCTTC. The rearrangement links TRBV7-3 to TRBJ2-1; 9 bases map to TRBD2. With V trimmed by 3 bases and J by 9 bases, 12 bases remained unmatched. The CDR3 runs 16 residues. Per the germline V gene, CDR1 is SGHTA and CDR2 is FQGTGA.

The CDR3: CASSIAGAGELFF. The CDR3 region has the DNA TGTGCCAGTAGTATAGCAGGCGCCGGGGAGCTGTTTTTT. V usage is TRBV19 and J usage is TRBJ2-2; D unclear. Trimming took off 1 base at V and 6 bases at J, with 6 bases between the two ends. From germline, CDR1 is LNHDA and CDR2 SQIVND (reference sequence). The CDR3 is 13 residues long.

V usage is TRBV28 and J usage is TRBJ2-1, with 10 bases lining up with TRBD2. Trimming at V came to 5 bases and at J to 8 bases, leaving 9 bases not matched to a gene. Germline lookup yields CDR1 MDHEN and CDR2 SYDVKM. The CDR3 is 15 residues long. The CDR3 nucleotides are TGTGCCAGCAGTCAACTAGCGGGACTAGTTCATGAGCAGTTCTTC. This sequence encodes CASSQLAGLVHEQFF.

This clonotype was detected ten times or more. This clone may be a read error of a much larger clone one base away. The chain is built from TRBV7-9 and TRBJ2-3; the D gene could be TRBD1 or TRBD2 (5 bases each). Looked up from germline, CDR1 is SEHNR and CDR2 is FQNEAQ (reference sequence). The CDR3 contains 14 residues. CDR3 coding DNA: TGTGCCAACAGCTTTGGGGGTAACACAGATACGCAGTATTTT. Translating gives CANSFGGNTDTQYF. Full variable domain (remainder filled in from reference TRBV7-9 and TRBJ2-3): DTGVSQNPRHKITKRGQNVTFRCDPISEHNRLYWYRQTLGQGPEFLTYFQNEAQLEKSRLLSDRFSAERPKGSFSTLEIQRTEQGDSAMYLCANSFGGNTDTQYFGPGTRLTVL.

This clonotype has a count of ten or more. This chain uses TRBV10-3 with TRBJ1-5, with D unresolved. The CDR3 covers 15 residues. The ends were cut back, 0 bases at V and 3 bases at J, with 9 bases in the middle. Germline V gene sequence: CDR1 ENHRY, CDR2 SYGVKD. The CDR3 loop is CAISESVGFNQPQHF. Here the CDR3 DNA reads TGTGCCATCAGTGAGTCGGTGGGGTTCAATCAGCCCCAGCATTTT.

The sample holds many counts of this clonotype. V gene TRBV29-1 combines with J gene TRBJ2-5; D is possibly TRBD1 or TRBD2 (5 bases each). Trimming shortened V by 3 bases and J by 5 bases, and 22 bases separated the two germline ends. The CDR3 has 16 amino acids. Germline loops: CDR1 SQVTM, CDR2 ANQGSEA. The CDR3 DNA follows: TGCAGCGTTGAGAGGGGAACGTCCCGGTTGGGGGAGACCCAGTACTTC. Translation: CSVERGTSRLGETQYF.

This clonotype was detected a few times. A much more abundant neighbour one base away suggests this may be a read error. V gene TRBV3-1 combines with J gene TRBJ2-3; 7 bases agree with TRBD1. CDR3 size: 12 residues. Germline-derived CDR1 and CDR2 are LGHDT and YNNKEL (reference sequence). V lost 8 bases, J lost 8 bases, and 7 bases stayed unmatched. CDR3 nucleotide sequence: TGTGCCAGCCGACAGGGACGTAGTACGCAGTATTTT. Its protein product is CASRQGRSTQYF.

Only a few counts were recorded for this clonotype. The chain uses TRBV10-3 and TRBJ2-5; D is perhaps TRBD1 (6 bases). Germline CDR1 ENHRY, CDR2 SYGVKD. CDR3 length: 12 amino acids. V was shortened by 4 bases and J by 5 bases, with 8 bases between the two germline ends. CDR3 amino acids: CAISVQGETQYF. The CDR3 DNA reads as TGTGCCATCAGTGTTCAGGGGGAGACCCAGTACTTC.

This clonotype was detected only once. The chain uses TRBV7-3 and TRBJ1-1; D perhaps matches TRBD1 (6 bases). Germline V CDR1 and CDR2: SGHTA, FQGTGA. There are 12 residues in the CDR3. V was trimmed by 5 bases and J by 8 bases, leaving 12 bases between them. The CDR3 is CASSRDTGEAFF. The CDR3 bases are TGTGCCAGCAGCCGGGACACTGGGGAAGCTTTCTTT.

In its sample, this clonotype was seen a few times. This may stem from a read error, because a much larger clone lies one nucleotide away. The chain has TRBV20-1 and TRBJ2-5, with 8 nucleotides matching TRBD1. This CDR3 has 12 residues. The V gene's germline CDR1 is DFQATT and CDR2 SNEGSKA (reference sequence). This CDR3 reads CRGGDRQWTQYF. The DNA of the CDR3 is TGCAGGGGCGGGGACAGGCAGTGGACCCAGTACTTC.

In this sample, this clonotype turned up a few times. The chain couples TRBV6-1 to TRBJ1-5; possibly TRBD1 for D (6 bases). V was shortened by 5 bases and J by 0 bases, with 14 bases between the two germline ends. CDR3 length: 16 amino acids. The germline V gene encodes CDR1 MNHNS and CDR2 SASEGT. CDR3 DNA sequence: TGTGCCAGCAGTCCCCTGCGGGGGCATAGCAATCAGCCCCAGCATTTT. Residues: CASSPLRGHSNQPQHF.

This clonotype was recorded at least ten times. The chain links TRBV7-2 to TRBJ1-5; no firm D call. Germline CDR1 SGHTA, CDR2 FQGNSA. The V end lost 4 bases, the J end lost 0 bases, and 7 bases lay between the germline ends. The CDR3 contains 14 residues. CDR3 bases: TGTGCCAGCAGCTCCTATTATAGCAATCAGCCCCAGCATTTT. Protein: CASSSYYSNQPQHF.

This rearrangement joins TRBV10-3 to TRBJ2-1, with 7 bases fitting TRBD2. Germline values: CDR1 ENHRY, CDR2 SYGVKD. V shed 6 bases and J 4 bases; nucleotides not matched to a gene: 9. The CDR3 totals 15 residues. The DNA for the CDR3 is TGTGCCATCAGAGGGCAGGGACTATCGTACAATGAGCAGTTCTTC. This gives the protein CAIRGQGLSYNEQFF.

Remarks on this clonotype: A much bigger clone sits one base away, suggesting this may be a read error. The V call is TRBV4-1, the J call TRBJ1-5; no clear D gene. CDR1 and CDR2 from the germline V gene are MGHRA and YSYEKL. There are 15 residues in the CDR3. Written as DNA, the CDR3 is TGCGCCAGCAGCCAAGACGGCCAGGCAAATCAGCCCCGGCATTTT. Its translation is CASSQDGQANQPRHF.

The chain recombines TRBV29-1 with TRBJ2-1, with 10 bases fitting TRBD1. The CDR3 has 14 residues. V dropped 4 bases and J dropped 7; count of bases not matched to a gene: 7. Germline V gene lookup returns CDR1 SQVTM and CDR2 ANQGSEA. The DNA for the CDR3 is TGCAGCGTTGGAACCGGGACAGGGGTAAATGAGCAGTTCTTC. Amino acids: CSVGTGTGVNEQFF.

This clonotype was seen at least ten times. The V and J genes are TRBV12-3 or TRBV12-4 and TRBJ1-5, with 9 bases lining up with TRBD1. This CDR3 is 17 amino acids long. V trimming: 5 bases; J trimming: 6 bases; junction bases outside the gene matches: 14. The CDR3: CASSHRRTGVVGQPQHF. In DNA, the CDR3 is TGTGCCAGCAGTCATAGGAGGACAGGGGTCGTTGGTCAGCCCCAGCATTTT.

This clonotype was seen a few times. This may be a read error: a much more frequent sequence differs by one nucleotide. The chain combines TRBV5-1 with TRBJ1-4; no clear D gene. The CDR3 consists of 15 residues. Per germline, CDR1 SGHRS and CDR2 YFSETQ. The CDR3 region has the DNA TGCGCCAGCAGCTTGGACGACATGATTAATGAAAAACGGTTTTTT. This encodes CASSLDDMINEKRFF.

The sample holds a few counts of this clonotype. The CDR3 is CASSQGATGQPQHF. The CDR3 region has the DNA TGTGCCAGCTCACAGGGGGCGACGGGACAGCCCCAGCATTTT. The chain uses TRBV18 and TRBJ1-5; TRBD1 matches at 7 bases. CDR3 size: 14 residues. The J segment lost 7 bases and the V segment lost 4 bases, leaving 7 bases of the junction unmatched. Germline V gene data show CDR1 as KGHSH and CDR2 as LQKENI.

For this clonotype: A much larger clone sits a single nucleotide away, making a read error possible. The V and J genes are TRBV27 and TRBJ1-1; TRBD1 matches 8 bases. From germline, CDR1 is MNHEY and CDR2 SMNVEV (reference sequence). The CDR3 is 14 amino acids. As DNA, the CDR3 is TGTACCAGCAGTTTCAGGGGGCAGGACACTGAAGCTTTCTTT. Its protein product is CTSSFRGQDTEAFF.

This clonotype was counted at least ten times. The chain is built from TRBV20-1 and TRBJ2-3; 9 nucleotides align to TRBD1. The CDR3 has 15 residues. V lost 4 bases to trimming and J lost 2 bases; unmatched junction nucleotides: 7. Germline CDR1 and CDR2: DFQATT and SNEGSKA (reference sequence). The CDR3 DNA follows: TGCAGTGCTACCGGGGACAGGGAGATCACAGATACGCAGTATTTT. Protein product: CSATGDREITDTQYF.

Notes on this clonotype: It may be a read error: a sequence one base away is much more abundant. The V call is TRBV3-1, the J call TRBJ2-4; no reliable D call. V gave up 0 bases and J gave up 13 bases, with 22 bases separating them. There are 16 residues in the CDR3. The germline CDR1 and CDR2 sequences are LGHDT and YNNKEL (reference sequence). CDR3 residues: CASSQDSGPLSYGQYF. The CDR3 DNA follows: TGTGCCAGCAGCCAAGATTCCGGGCCCCTCTCCTACGGGCAGTACTTC.

This clonotype was counted only a few times. With a much larger clone just one base away, this may be a read error. V gene TRBV4-2 combines with J gene TRBJ2-7; tentative D call: TRBD2 (5 bases). Germline-derived CDR1 and CDR2 are LGHNA and YNFKEQ. The CDR3 has 15 amino acids. CDR3 nucleotides: TGTGCCAGCAGCCGCCTAGCTCAAAGCTCCTACGAGAAGTACTTC. Amino acid sequence: CASSRLAQSSYEKYF.

This rearrangement joins TRBV5-4 to TRBJ2-7, with TRBD2 identical over 12 bases. This CDR3 is 14 amino acids long. Per the germline V gene, CDR1 is SGHNT and CDR2 is YYREEE (reference sequence). V trimming: 5 bases; J trimming: 6 bases; junction bases outside the gene matches: 6. The CDR3 DNA reads as TGTGCCAGCAGGCGGGGGACTAGCGGGCCCGAGCAGTACTTC. Encoded protein: CASRRGTSGPEQYF. Filled out from reference TRBV5-4 and TRBJ2-7, the complete variable domain reads ETGVTQSPTHLIKTRGQQVTLRCSSQSGHNTVSWYQQALGQGPQFIFQYYREEENGRGNFPPRFSGLQFPNYSSELNVNALELDDSALYLCASRRGTSGPEQYFGPGTRLTVT.

This clonotype occurred many times. The CDR3 region has the DNA TGCGCCAGCAGCTCGCAAGTGGGGGGCCAGGCTTTCTTT. This codes for CASSSQVGGQAFF. The chain has TRBV5-1 and TRBJ1-1; a weak D match, TRBD1 (6 bases). Germline V gene lookup returns CDR1 SGHRS and CDR2 YFSETQ. Trimming took off 3 bases at V and 11 bases at J, with 17 bases between the two ends. The CDR3 runs 13 residues.

J is TRBJ2-1 and V is TRBV15; 10 bases agree with TRBD2. This CDR3 is built from 18 residues. J lost 7 bases, V lost 0 bases, and 12 bases had no gene match. Germline V CDR1 and CDR2: LNHNV, YYDKDF (reference sequence). CDR3 residues: CATSRDSMTSGHSNEQFF. The CDR3 DNA reads TGTGCCACCAGCAGAGATTCGATGACTAGCGGGCACTCTAATGAGCAGTTCTTC.